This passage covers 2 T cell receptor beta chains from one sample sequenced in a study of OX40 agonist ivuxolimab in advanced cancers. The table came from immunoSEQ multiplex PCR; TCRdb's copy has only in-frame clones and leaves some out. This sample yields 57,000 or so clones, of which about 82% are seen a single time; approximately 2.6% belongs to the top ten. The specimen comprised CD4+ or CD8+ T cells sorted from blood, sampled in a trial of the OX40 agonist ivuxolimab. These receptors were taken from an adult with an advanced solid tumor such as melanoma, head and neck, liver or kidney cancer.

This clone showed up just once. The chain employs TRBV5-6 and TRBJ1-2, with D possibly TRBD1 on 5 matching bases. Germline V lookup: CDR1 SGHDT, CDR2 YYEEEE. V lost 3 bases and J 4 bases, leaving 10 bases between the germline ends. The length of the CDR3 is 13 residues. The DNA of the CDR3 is TGTGCCAGCAGCTCGGGACGGACCTATGGCTACACCTTC. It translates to CASSSGRTYGYTF.

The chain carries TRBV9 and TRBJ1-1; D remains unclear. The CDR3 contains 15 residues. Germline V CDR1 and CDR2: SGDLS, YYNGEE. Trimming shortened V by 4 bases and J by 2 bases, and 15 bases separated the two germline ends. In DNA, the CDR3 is TGTGCCAGCAGCCCCCGACATCTAGCAAACACTGAAGCTTTCTTT. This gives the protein CASSPRHLANTEAFF.